This T cell receptor beta chain was sequenced during a study of radiotherapy plus CTLA-4 blockade in lung cancer. Background on the study: For approximately 19% of patients, objective responses occurred, and just over 30% had disease control.

Trimming pared 3 bases from V and 6 bases from J, leaving 6 bases between. The germline V gene encodes CDR1 SEHNR and CDR2 FQNEAQ (reference sequence). This CDR3 is 13 amino acids long. Using immunoSEQ multiplex PCR, the repertoire was profiled, and TCRdb retains in-frame clones only, with some absent. The table lists about 85,000 clones, approximately 84% of them singletons. Specimen: peripheral blood, collected from a patient treated with radiotherapy plus ipilimumab. The chain has TRBV7-9 and TRBJ1-6; D remains unclear. This clonotype was obtained from a human donor with non-small cell lung cancer who had a partial response to radiotherapy plus ipilimumab. The CDR3 DNA is TGTGCCAGCAGCTTTGGGCTTAATTCACCCCTCCACTTT. The encoded protein is CASSFGLNSPLHF.